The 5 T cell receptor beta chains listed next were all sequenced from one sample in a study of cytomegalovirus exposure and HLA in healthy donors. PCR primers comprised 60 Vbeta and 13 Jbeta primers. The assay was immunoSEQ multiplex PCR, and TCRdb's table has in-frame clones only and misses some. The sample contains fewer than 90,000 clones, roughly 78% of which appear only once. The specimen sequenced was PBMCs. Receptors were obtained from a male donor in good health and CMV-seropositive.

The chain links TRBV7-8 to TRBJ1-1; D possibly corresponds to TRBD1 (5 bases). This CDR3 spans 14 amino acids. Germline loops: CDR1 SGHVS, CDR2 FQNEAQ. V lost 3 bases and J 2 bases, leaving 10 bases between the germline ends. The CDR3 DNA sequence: TGTGCCAGCAGCTTTGGACAATTAAACACTGAAGCTTTCTTT. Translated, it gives CASSFGQLNTEAFF.

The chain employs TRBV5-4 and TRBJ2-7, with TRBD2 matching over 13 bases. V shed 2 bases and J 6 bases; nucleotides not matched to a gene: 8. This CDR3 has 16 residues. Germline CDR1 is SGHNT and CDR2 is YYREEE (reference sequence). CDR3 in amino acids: CASSLLLAGGEGEQYF. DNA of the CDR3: TGTGCCAGCAGCTTACTACTAGCGGGAGGGGAAGGCGAGCAGTACTTC.

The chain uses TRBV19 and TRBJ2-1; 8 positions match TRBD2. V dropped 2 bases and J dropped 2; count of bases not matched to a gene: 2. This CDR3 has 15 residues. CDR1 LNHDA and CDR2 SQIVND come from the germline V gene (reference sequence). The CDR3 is CASSIKREPYNEQFF. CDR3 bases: TGTGCCAGTAGTATAAAGCGGGAGCCCTACAATGAGCAGTTCTTC.

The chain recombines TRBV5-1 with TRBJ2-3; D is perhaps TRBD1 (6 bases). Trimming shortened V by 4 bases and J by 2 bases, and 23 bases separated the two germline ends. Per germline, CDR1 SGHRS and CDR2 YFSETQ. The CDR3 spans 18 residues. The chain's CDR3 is CASSRSYGTLSFTDTQYF. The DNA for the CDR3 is TGCGCCAGCAGCCGGTCGTACGGGACACTATCTTTCACAGATACGCAGTATTTT.

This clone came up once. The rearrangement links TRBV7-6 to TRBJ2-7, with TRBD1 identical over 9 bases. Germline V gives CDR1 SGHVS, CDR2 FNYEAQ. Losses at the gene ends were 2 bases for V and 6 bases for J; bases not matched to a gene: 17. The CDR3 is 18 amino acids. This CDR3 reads CASSLRSGSGQGGSEQYF. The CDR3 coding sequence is TGTGCCAGCAGCTTAAGGTCCGGCTCGGGACAGGGAGGTTCCGAGCAGTACTTC.